Ten or more counts support the clone carrying this T cell receptor beta chain. Researchers took RNA transcripts and amplified TCR beta CDR3 regions from them. HTBI primers primed a first-round RT-PCR, and a second-round multiplex PCR followed. One entry per CDR3 protein results from TCRdb running MiXCR on the multiplex PCR reads. This table has approximately 210,000 distinct CDR3 sequences, under 30% appearing once. This sample stems from a study of Graves' ophthalmopathy and Graves' hyperthyroidism. This CDR3 has 13 residues. Trimming took 3 bases from V and 4 from J, leaving 10 bases between them. The sequence derives from a man aged 45-60 years with Graves' ophthalmopathy. Sequencing was carried out using peripheral blood. The rearrangement uses TRBV12-3 or TRBV12-4 and TRBJ2-7; no definite D call. The CDR3: CASSLWGRYEQYF. CDR3 in DNA: TGTGCCAGCAGTTTGTGGGGAAGATACGAGCAGTACTTC.